The 18 T cell receptor beta chains reported below all come from one sample, sequenced in a study of shared clonotypes between healthy human individuals. The naive CD8 subset, CD45RO-negative cells positively selected for CCR7, excluded terminally differentiated effector memory CD45RA+ cells. Measured with immunoSEQ multiplex PCR; TCRdb has only the in-frame clones, and not every one. The table lists about 650,000 clones, just under 97% of them singletons. Sequences were obtained from naive CD8+ T cells sorted from blood. These receptor sequences come from a woman in her 30s in good health.

This sequence joins TRBV11-1 and TRBJ2-7; 10 bases map to TRBD1. CDR1 and CDR2 from the germline V gene are SGHAT and FQDESV (reference sequence). V was pared by 5 bases and J by 4 bases, with 11 bases of the junction left unmatched. The CDR3 is 16 amino acids. This CDR3 is CASSPSMTGGSYEQYF. The DNA of the CDR3 is TGTGCCAGCAGCCCCTCTATGACAGGGGGCTCATACGAGCAGTACTTC.

The genes are TRBV29-1 and TRBJ2-7; the match to TRBD2 covers 7 bases. Per the germline V gene, CDR1 is SQVTM and CDR2 is ANQGSEA. The CDR3 loop spans 14 amino acids. The junction had 8 bases not matched to a gene; V was cut back by 0 bases and J by 6 bases. The CDR3 nucleotides read TGCAGCGTTGAAGATGGTCTTGGGAGGGGCGAGCAGTACTTC. Its translation is CSVEDGLGRGEQYF.

This chain joins TRBV16 and TRBJ1-5, with D possibly matching TRBD1 (5 bases). CDR1 is KGHSY, CDR2 FQNENV, per germline. The CDR3 contains 16 residues. Trimming pared 0 bases from V and 6 bases from J, leaving 15 bases between. CDR3 sequence reads: CASSQSRGLRGQPQHF. The CDR3 DNA follows: TGTGCCAGCAGCCAATCACGGGGGTTGAGGGGTCAGCCCCAGCATTTT.

This clone was counted once. The rearrangement uses TRBV28 and TRBJ2-3; D is perhaps TRBD1 or TRBD2 (5 bases each). Germline assignment: CDR1 MDHEN and CDR2 SYDVKM. The ends were cut back, 3 bases at V and 5 bases at J, with 15 bases in the middle. This CDR3 region has 15 residues. The CDR3 nucleotides are TGTGCCAGCAGTTTTGGGGACCCCCGCCGAGATACGCAGTATTTT. Residues: CASSFGDPRRDTQYF.

Only one count was recorded for this clone. The chain employs TRBV19 and TRBJ1-1, with 9 bases matching TRBD1. V shed 4 bases and J 1 base; nucleotides not matched to a gene: 7. The CDR3 has 16 amino acids. Per germline, CDR1 LNHDA and CDR2 SQIVND (reference sequence). The CDR3 here is CASSNPGTGPNTEAFF. CDR3 nucleotide sequence: TGTGCCAGTAGTAACCCCGGGACAGGGCCGAACACTGAAGCTTTCTTT.

The J gene is TRBJ1-1, the V gene TRBV6-6; 7 bases fit TRBD1. CDR3 size: 13 residues. Germline CDR1 is MNHNY and CDR2 is SVGAGI (reference sequence). The ends lost 0 bases at V and 8 bases at J; junction bases unmatched: 3. The CDR3 protein is CASSYSTGQEAFF. DNA of the CDR3: TGTGCCAGCAGTTACTCGACGGGACAGGAAGCTTTCTTT.

This chain uses TRBV28 with TRBJ2-5; 9 bases are a match to TRBD1. The CDR3 loop spans 16 amino acids. Germline-derived CDR1 and CDR2 are MDHEN and SYDVKM. Losses at the gene ends were 3 bases for V and 5 bases for J; bases not matched to a gene: 10. CDR3 nucleotide sequence: TGTGCCAGCAGTTTCTCCCTGGGACAGGGAGGGGAGACCCAGTACTTC. Translated: CASSFSLGQGGETQYF.

The genes are TRBV27 and TRBJ1-5; D possibly corresponds to TRBD1 (6 bases). Trimming removed 3 bases from V and 6 bases from J, with 12 bases in between. The V gene's germline CDR1 is MNHEY and CDR2 SMNVEV (reference sequence). The CDR3 sequence is 14 residues long. CDR3 nucleotides: TGTGCCAGCAGTTTGACAGGCAGCCTTCAGCCCCAGCATTTT. Its protein is CASSLTGSLQPQHF.

This clone was detected once. This rearrangement joins TRBV4-2 to TRBJ2-7; 11 bases agree with TRBD2. CDR3 length equals 16 residues. Germline values: CDR1 LGHNA, CDR2 YNFKEQ. The ends lost 3 bases at V and 3 bases at J; junction bases unmatched: 7. CDR3 in DNA: TGTGCCAGCAGCCAGGATAGCGGGAGGGCCGTCTACGAGCAGTACTTC. Amino acid sequence: CASSQDSGRAVYEQYF.

J is TRBJ1-1 and V is TRBV19; possible D gene TRBD1, 5 bases. Germline V CDR1 and CDR2: LNHDA, SQIVND (reference sequence). Trimming left V 3 bases short and J 6 bases short, with 14 bases between. This CDR3 comprises 14 residues. For the CDR3, the DNA is TGTGCCAGTAGTATGGGGGGGGGAATCGCTGAAGCTTTCTTT. It yields the protein CASSMGGGIAEAFF.

CDR3 DNA sequence: TGTGCCAGCAGTTATACAGGGTCCAAATACGAGCAGTACTTC. It specifies CASSYTGSKYEQYF. The genes are TRBV27 and TRBJ2-7; possibly TRBD1 for D (6 bases). The germline V and J ends were trimmed by 4 bases and 4 bases, with 14 bases remaining between them. CDR1 and CDR2 (germline): MNHEY, SMNVEV (reference sequence). The CDR3 length is 14 residues.

V usage is TRBV5-4 and J usage is TRBJ1-1, with D perhaps matching TRBD1 (5 bases). The CDR3 spans 15 residues. V lost 2 bases, J lost 5 bases, and 16 bases lay in between. Germline-derived CDR1 and CDR2 are SGHNT and YYREEE (reference sequence). DNA of the CDR3: TGTGCCAGCAGCTTCTCCGACAGATTTCGGACTGAAGCTTTCTTT. It translates to CASSFSDRFRTEAFF. Full variable domain (outside the CDR3, taken from reference TRBV5-4 and TRBJ1-1): ETGVTQSPTHLIKTRGQQVTLRCSSQSGHNTVSWYQQALGQGPQFIFQYYREEENGRGNFPPRFSGLQFPNYSSELNVNALELDDSALYLCASSFSDRFRTEAFFGQGTRLTVV.

V usage is TRBV6-1 and J usage is TRBJ2-1; TRBD1 matches 7 bases. Germline V gene data show CDR1 as MNHNS and CDR2 as SASEGT. The length of the CDR3 is 16 residues. With 2 bases clipped from V and 5 bases from J, the junction kept 9 bases outside the gene matches. CDR3 protein: CASSEKGGSVNNEQFF. DNA for the CDR3: TGTGCCAGCAGTGAAAAAGGGGGCTCGGTGAACAATGAGCAGTTCTTC.

The chain carries TRBV9 and TRBJ2-7; D gene uncertain. This CDR3 is built from 15 residues. CDR1 and CDR2 (germline): SGDLS, YYNGEE. The germline V and J ends were trimmed by 4 bases and 3 bases, with 17 bases remaining between them. The CDR3 DNA reads TGTGCCAGCAGCCTAGAGGTAGGGTTAGGCTACGAGCAGTACTTC. This codes for CASSLEVGLGYEQYF.

The rearrangement uses TRBV28 and TRBJ2-1; 9 bases align to TRBD2. V was clipped by 7 bases and J by 9 bases; unmatched bases: 13. CDR3 length equals 15 residues. In germline, CDR1 is MDHEN, CDR2 SYDVKM. CDR3 protein: CASTPLVGLASEQFF. The CDR3 nucleotides read TGTGCCAGCACACCCCTCGTGGGACTAGCATCTGAGCAGTTCTTC. The whole variable domain, remainder taken from reference TRBV28 and TRBJ2-1, is DVKVTQSSRYLVKRTGEKVFLECVQDMDHENMFWYRQDPGLGLRLIYFSYDVKMKEKGDIPEGYSVSREKKERFSLILESASTNQTSMYLCASTPLVGLASEQFFGPGTRLTVL.

Concerning this clone: The sample carries other DNA sequences with the same CDR3. The chain links TRBV5-6 to TRBJ1-5, with D maybe TRBD1 (5 bases). CDR3 length: 13 residues. CDR1 is SGHDT, CDR2 YYEEEE, per germline. V shed 2 bases and J shed 4 bases, with 7 bases lying between them. This CDR3 reads CASSFGGNQPQHF. CDR3 nucleotides: TGTGCCAGCAGCTTTGGGGGGAATCAGCCCCAGCATTTT.

The chain couples TRBV7-9 to TRBJ1-1, with a weak D call TRBD1 (5 bases). The V gene's germline CDR1 is SEHNR and CDR2 FQNEAQ (reference sequence). V gave up 0 bases and J gave up 1 base, with 9 bases separating them. This CDR3 has 15 residues. CDR3 nucleotides: TGTGCCAGCAGCTTAGCCCAGGGAACGAACACTGAAGCTTTCTTT. Protein sequence: CASSLAQGTNTEAFF.

This rearrangement joins TRBV7-2 to TRBJ2-2; TRBD1 is a possible D gene (5 bases). Germline CDR1 and CDR2: SGHTA and FQGNSA. V was pared by 5 bases and J by 9 bases, with 10 bases between. This CDR3 comprises 12 residues. The CDR3 DNA reads as TGTGCCAGCAGCCCAGGGTTGTGGGAGCTGTTTTTT. Its protein product is CASSPGLWELFF.